The subject of this entry is one TCR beta chain. The CDR3 sequence is 13 residues long. CDR1 and CDR2 from the germline V gene are SGHRS and YFSETQ. V lost 4 bases to trimming and J lost 5 bases, with 10 bases between them. Assay used: immunoSEQ multiplex PCR; TCRdb lists only in-frame clones, some missing. This table holds roughly 85,000 clones, around 94% found once. The sample is drawn from a study of technical replicates of blood from a few donors. The V gene is TRBV5-1, the J gene TRBJ1-3; a weak D match, TRBD1 (6 bases). Sequencing used T cells isolated from PBMCs. This TCR came from a human donor in good health. CDR3 nucleotides: TGCGCCAGCAGCCCTGGGACACGAAACACCATATATTTT. Its protein is CASSPGTRNTIYF.